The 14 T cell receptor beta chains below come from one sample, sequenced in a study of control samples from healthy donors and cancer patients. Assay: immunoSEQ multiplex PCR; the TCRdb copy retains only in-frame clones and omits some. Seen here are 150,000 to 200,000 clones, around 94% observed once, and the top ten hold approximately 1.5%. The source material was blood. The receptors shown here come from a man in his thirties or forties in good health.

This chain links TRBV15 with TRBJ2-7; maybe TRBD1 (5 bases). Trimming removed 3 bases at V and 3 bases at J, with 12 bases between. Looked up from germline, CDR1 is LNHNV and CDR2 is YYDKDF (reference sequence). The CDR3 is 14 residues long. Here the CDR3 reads CATSSKDKDYEQYF. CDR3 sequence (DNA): TGTGCCACCAGCAGTAAGGACAAAGACTACGAGCAGTACTTC.

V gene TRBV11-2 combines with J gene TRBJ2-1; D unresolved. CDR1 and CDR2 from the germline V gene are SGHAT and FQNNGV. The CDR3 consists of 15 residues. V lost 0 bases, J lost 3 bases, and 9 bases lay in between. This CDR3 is CASSLDKTVYNEQFF. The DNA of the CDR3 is TGTGCCAGCAGCTTAGATAAAACAGTCTACAATGAGCAGTTCTTC.

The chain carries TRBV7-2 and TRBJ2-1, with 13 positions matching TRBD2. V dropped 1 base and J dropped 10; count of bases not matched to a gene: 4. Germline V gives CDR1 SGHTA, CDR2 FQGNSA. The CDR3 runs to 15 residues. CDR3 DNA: TGTGCCAGCAGCTTAGACGGGACTAGCGGGGCCGAGCAGTTCTTC. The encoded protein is CASSLDGTSGAEQFF.

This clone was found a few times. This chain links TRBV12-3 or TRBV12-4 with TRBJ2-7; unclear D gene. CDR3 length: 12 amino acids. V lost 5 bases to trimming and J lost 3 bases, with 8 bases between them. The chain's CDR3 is CASSPDIYEQYF. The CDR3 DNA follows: TGTGCCAGCAGTCCTGACATCTACGAGCAGTACTTC.

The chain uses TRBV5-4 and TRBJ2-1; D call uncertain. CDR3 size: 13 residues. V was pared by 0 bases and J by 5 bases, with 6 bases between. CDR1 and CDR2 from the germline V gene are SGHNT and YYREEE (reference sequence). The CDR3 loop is CASSLGENNEQFF. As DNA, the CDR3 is TGTGCCAGCAGCTTGGGAGAGAACAATGAGCAGTTCTTC.

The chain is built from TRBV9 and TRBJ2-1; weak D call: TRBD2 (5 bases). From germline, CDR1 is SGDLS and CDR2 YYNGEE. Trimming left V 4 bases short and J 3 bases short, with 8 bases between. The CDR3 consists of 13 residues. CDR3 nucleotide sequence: TGTGCCAGCAGCATCCGGGACTACAATGAGCAGTTCTTC. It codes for CASSIRDYNEQFF.

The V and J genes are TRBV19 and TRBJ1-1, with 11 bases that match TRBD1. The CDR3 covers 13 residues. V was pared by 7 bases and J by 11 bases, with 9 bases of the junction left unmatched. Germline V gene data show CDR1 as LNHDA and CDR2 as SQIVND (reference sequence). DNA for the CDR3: TGTGCCAGTAATCCGGGACAGGGGGTATGGGCTTTCTTT. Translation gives CASNPGQGVWAFF. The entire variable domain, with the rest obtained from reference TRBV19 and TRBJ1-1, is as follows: DGGITQSPKYLFRKEGQNVTLSCEQNLNHDAMYWYRQDPGQGLRLIYYSQIVNDFQKGDIAEGYSVSREKKESFPLTVTSAQKNPTAFYLCASNPGQGVWAFFGQGTRLTVV.

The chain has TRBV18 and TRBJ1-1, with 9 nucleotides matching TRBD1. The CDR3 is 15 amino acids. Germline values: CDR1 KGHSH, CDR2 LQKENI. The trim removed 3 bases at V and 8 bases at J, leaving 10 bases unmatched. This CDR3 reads CASSPSRPTGGEAFF. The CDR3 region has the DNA TGTGCCAGCTCACCCTCCAGGCCGACAGGGGGGGAAGCTTTCTTT.

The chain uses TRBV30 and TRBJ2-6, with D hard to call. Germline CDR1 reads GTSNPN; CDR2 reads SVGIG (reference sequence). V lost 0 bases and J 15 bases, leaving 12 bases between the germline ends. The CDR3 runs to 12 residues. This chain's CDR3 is CAWSVLSRALTF. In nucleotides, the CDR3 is TGTGCCTGGAGTGTTCTTTCAAGGGCCCTGACTTTC.

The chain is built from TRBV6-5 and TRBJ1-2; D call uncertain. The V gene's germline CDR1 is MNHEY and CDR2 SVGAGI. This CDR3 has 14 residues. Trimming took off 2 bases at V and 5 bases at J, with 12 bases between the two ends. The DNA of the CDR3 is TGTGCCAGCAGTTACGGAGTTGGGGTGTATGGCTACACCTTC. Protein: CASSYGVGVYGYTF.

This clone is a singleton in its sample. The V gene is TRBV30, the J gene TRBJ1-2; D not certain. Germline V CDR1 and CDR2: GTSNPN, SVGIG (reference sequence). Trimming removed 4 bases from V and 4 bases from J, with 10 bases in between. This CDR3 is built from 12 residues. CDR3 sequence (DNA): TGTGCCTGGACCCGCCTCATCTATGGCTACACCTTC. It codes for CAWTRLIYGYTF.

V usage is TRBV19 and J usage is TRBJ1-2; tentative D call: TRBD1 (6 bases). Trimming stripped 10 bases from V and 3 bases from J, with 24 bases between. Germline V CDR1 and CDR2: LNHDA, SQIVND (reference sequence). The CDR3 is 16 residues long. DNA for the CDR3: TGTGCCACCGCAGGGGACCCAACCACCAATTACTATGGCTACACCTTC. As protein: CATAGDPTTNYYGYTF.

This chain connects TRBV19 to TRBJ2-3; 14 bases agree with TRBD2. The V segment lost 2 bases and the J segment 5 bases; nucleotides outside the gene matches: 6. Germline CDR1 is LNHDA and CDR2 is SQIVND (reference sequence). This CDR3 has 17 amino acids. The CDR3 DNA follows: TGTGCCAGTAGTATAAGACTAGCGGGAGGGCCTGGAGATACGCAGTATTTT. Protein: CASSIRLAGGPGDTQYF.

The CDR3 spells CASVPLGRASSYEQYF. The CDR3 DNA follows: TGTGCCAGCGTTCCTCTGGGTAGAGCTTCCTCCTACGAGCAGTACTTC. The chain joins TRBV11-2 to TRBJ2-7; D unresolved. Germline values: CDR1 SGHAT, CDR2 FQNNGV. Deletions cut 8 bases from V and 0 bases from J, with 20 bases between. This CDR3 is built from 16 residues. The complete variable domain, with remaining parts taken from reference TRBV11-2 and TRBJ2-7, reads EAGVAQSPRYKIIEKRQSVAFWCNPISGHATLYWYQQILGQGPKLLIQFQNNGVVDDSQLPKDRFSAERLKGVDSTLKIQPAKLEDSAVYLCASVPLGRASSYEQYFGPGTRLTVT.